Ten or more counts support the clone carrying this TCR beta chain. The data belong to a study of regulatory T cells in long-lasting Graves disease. Noted time point: newly diagnosed GD, antithyroid drugs for less than 3 months. The TCR library was prepared using RNA isolated from PBMCs. iRepertoire HTBI primers and Arm-PCR of CDR3 regions built TCR beta libraries. TCRdb re-called the multiplex PCR reads with MiXCR, one entry per CDR3 protein. The sample consists of a few hundred thousand distinct CDR3 sequences, 16% of them appearing once. The sample also formed part of further work on T cells in Graves' hyperthyroidism and ophthalmopathy.

This sequence originates from a man aged 40-50 years with Graves disease. The sequenced sample was peripheral blood mononuclear cells (PBMCs), obtained at new diagnosis, from a patient treated with antithyroid drugs.

CDR3: CASSLGGAKNIQYF. Here the CDR3 DNA reads TGTGCCAGCAGTTTAGGGGGCGCCAAAAACATTCAGTACTTC. The chain is built from TRBV28 and TRBJ2-4, with D possibly matching TRBD1 (6 bases). Trimming shortened V by 2 bases and J by 1 base, and 6 bases separated the two germline ends. This CDR3 comprises 14 residues. Germline CDR1 reads MDHEN; CDR2 reads SYDVKM.